This TCR beta chain appears in the sequencing data of a study of blood T cell repertoires in COVID-19 (dated by TCRdb to about 2020). Regarding the study in general: Samples covering the acute and convalescent phases of COVID-19 were provided by collaborators in the United States, Italy and Spain. Where available, HLA class I and class II types were taken from metadata supplied by the sample provider and were not determined by assay-based typing. The samples were drawn from two sources: the first 160 participants of the ongoing ImmuneRACE study, and 1,000 to 1,500 subjects contributed by 6 global collaborators. Subjects who had been exposed to COVID-19, were actively infected with it, or had recovered from it provided the deeply sampled blood TCRbeta repertoires that made up the dataset. The prospective study material was composed of cDNA or gDNA derived from T cells, B-cell-depleted T cells, or PBMCs. The repertoires were released in a freely available public database meant as a resource for research on the immune response to SARS-CoV-2. The sample metadata nearly always contained a de-identified subject ID, COVID-19 status, age in years and sex.

Germline trimming: 3 bases from V, 0 bases from J; junction bases outside gene matches: 5. The germline V gene encodes CDR1 SGHRS and CDR2 YFSETQ. Its CDR3 holds 16 amino acids, cysteine through phenylalanine. Only CDR3 DNA remains: 48 bases, in frame from the first base. Overall study outcomes, separate from this receptor: Clinical and demographic metadata were provided uncurated, with the amount varying by source and participant.

In Seattle, one collaborating source enrolled patients while the infection was active and tracked those patients longitudinally over the course of disease. The collaborating institutions used their own protocols to collect whole blood in K2EDTA tubes. Collaborator samples were shipped for TCRbeta analysis as frozen whole blood, isolated PBMCs, or DNA extracted from either sample type. TCRbeta CDR3 regions were amplified from genomic DNA by means of the immunoSEQ Assay, a bias-controlled multiplex PCR. Per the original workflow: Within the assay, amplification of reference gene primers was used to estimate how many nucleated cells each sample contained. To quantify the absolute abundance of each unique TCRbeta CDR3 rearrangement, sequence reads were collapsed and filtered. For each sample, productive Simpson clonality was calculated as the square root of Simpson's diversity index over productive rearrangements. In its TCRdb copy, this immuneACCESS table keeps in-frame sequences only and misses some clones. Where compared with another copy, unresolved V genes explain less than half of these, and the others have no known cause. V and J calls and clone size are as listed in that table; D and trimming were resolved from the DNA. The sample profile shows over 250,000 clones; roughly 92% of them were found once. The ten largest clonotypes hold 2.2% of the sample.

Worth noting for this clone: It has no known antigen specificity. No base quality information exists; no much larger clone differs at one position.

Material: peripheral blood. The rearrangement combines TRBV5-1 with TRBJ2-2; TRBD2 agrees with 7 junctional bases. This TCR was recovered from a woman aged 25 to 39 with COVID-19, enrolled during active disease. DNA sequence: TGCGCCAGCAGCTCCGAAGCGGGACCGAACACCGGGGAGCTGTTTTTT. Translated, this gives CASSSEAGPNTGELFF.